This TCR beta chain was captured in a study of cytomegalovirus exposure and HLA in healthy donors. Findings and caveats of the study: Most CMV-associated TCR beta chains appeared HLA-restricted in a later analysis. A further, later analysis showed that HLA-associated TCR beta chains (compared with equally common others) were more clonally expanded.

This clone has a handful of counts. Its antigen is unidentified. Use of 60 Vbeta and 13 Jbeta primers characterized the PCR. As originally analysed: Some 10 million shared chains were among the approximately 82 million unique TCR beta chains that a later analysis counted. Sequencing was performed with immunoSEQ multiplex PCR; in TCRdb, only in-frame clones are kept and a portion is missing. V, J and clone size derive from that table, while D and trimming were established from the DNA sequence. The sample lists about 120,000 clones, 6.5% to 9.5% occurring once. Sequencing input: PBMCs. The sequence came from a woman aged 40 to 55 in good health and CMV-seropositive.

The CDR3 protein is CASRLQGRVGGYTF. CDR3 nucleotide sequence: TGTGCCAGCAGACTACAGGGAAGGGTGGGAGGCTACACCTTC. J is TRBJ1-2 and V is TRBV6-5, with D tentatively TRBD1 (6 bases). V was shortened by 6 bases and J by 8 bases, with 19 bases between the two germline ends. This CDR3 region has 14 residues. CDR1 is MNHEY, CDR2 SVGAGI, per germline.